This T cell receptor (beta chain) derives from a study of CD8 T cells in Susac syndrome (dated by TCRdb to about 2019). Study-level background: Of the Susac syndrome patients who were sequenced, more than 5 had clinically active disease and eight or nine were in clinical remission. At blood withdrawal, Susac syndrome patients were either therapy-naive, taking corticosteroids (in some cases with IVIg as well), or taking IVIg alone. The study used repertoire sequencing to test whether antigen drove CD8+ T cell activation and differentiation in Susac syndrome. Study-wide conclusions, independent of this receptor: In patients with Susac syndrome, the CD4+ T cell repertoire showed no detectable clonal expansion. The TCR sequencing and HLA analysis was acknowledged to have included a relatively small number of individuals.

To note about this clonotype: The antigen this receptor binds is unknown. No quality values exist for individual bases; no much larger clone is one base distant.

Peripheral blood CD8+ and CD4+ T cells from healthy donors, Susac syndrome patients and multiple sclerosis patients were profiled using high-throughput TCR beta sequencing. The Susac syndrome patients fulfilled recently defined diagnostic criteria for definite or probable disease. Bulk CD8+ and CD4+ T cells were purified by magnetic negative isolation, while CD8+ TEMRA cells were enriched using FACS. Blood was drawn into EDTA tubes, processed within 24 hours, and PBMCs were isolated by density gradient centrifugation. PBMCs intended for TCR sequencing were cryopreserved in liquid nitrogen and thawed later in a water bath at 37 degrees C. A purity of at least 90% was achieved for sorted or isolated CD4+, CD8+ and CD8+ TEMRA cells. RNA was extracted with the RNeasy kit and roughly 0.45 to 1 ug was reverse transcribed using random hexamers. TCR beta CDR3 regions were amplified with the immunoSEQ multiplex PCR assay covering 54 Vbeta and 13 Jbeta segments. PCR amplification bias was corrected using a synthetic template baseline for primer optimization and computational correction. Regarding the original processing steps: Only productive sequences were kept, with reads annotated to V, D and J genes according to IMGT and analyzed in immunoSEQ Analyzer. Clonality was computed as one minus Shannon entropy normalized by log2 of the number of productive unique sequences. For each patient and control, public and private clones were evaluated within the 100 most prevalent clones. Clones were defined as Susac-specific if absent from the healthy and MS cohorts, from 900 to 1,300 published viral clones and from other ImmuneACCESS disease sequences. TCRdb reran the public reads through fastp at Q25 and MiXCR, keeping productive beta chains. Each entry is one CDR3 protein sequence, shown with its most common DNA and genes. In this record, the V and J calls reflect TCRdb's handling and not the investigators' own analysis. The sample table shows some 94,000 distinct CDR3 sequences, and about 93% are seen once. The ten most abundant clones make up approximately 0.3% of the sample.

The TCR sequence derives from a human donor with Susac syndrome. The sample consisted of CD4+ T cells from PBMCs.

The CDR3 region: CSVERGETQYF. The DNA sequence reads TGCAGCGTTGAAAGGGGCGAGACCCAGTACTTC. The chain was built from TRBV29-1 and TRBJ2-5; TRBD1 is possibly the D segment (5 matching bases). According to the germline V gene, CDR1 reads SQVTM and CDR2 reads ANQGSEA. V is reduced by 2 bases and J by 5 bases, leaving a spacing of 6 bases between them. The CDR3 spans 11 residues, from the cysteine through the phenylalanine. Only CDR3 DNA remains: 33 bases, in frame from the first base.